The rows below give T cell receptor beta chains drawn from one sample of a study of response to subunit inactivated influenza vaccine. TCRdb reprocessed the RT-PCR reads with MiXCR, giving one entry per CDR3 protein. The sample carries 610,000 or so distinct CDR3 sequences, 14% recorded once. The material sequenced was PBMCs from blood, taken 11 to 12 days after vaccination. These receptors all stem from a man aged 45-60 years who received an inactivated influenza vaccine. Each CDR3 is given with its conserved first and last residue. Where a row states a size, it is once, few, many or the class of an expanded clone; other rows omit it.

V gene: TRBV27
clone size: few
J gene: TRBJ1-2
CDR3 protein: CASSPGTGYYGYTF

V gene: TRBV11-2
clone size: NA
J gene: TRBJ2-3
CDR3 protein: CASSLGTSGSLTSGTDTQYF

V gene: TRBV24-1
clone size: NA
J gene: TRBJ2-5
CDR3 protein: CATSDFGWGSKETQYF

V gene: TRBV6-1
clone size: NA
J gene: TRBJ1-2
CDR3 protein: CASKNEGAWGGYTF

V gene: TRBV27
clone size: NA
J gene: TRBJ1-1
CDR3 protein: CASSLTRTGGTEAFF

V gene: TRBV4-3
clone size: few
J gene: TRBJ2-1
CDR3 protein: CASSQAERANQFF

V gene: TRBV3-1
clone size: NA
J gene: TRBJ2-3
CDR3 protein: CASSQAGLSTQYF

V gene: TRBV19
clone size: NA
J gene: TRBJ2-3
CDR3 protein: CASSMDRYNTDTQYF

V gene: TRBV5-1
clone size: NA
J gene: TRBJ1-2
CDR3 protein: CASSPGGPRTGTFYGYTF

V gene: TRBV14
clone size: NA
J gene: TRBJ1-2
CDR3 protein: CASSHSGTTYGYTF

V gene: TRBV29-1
clone size: NA
J gene: TRBJ2-1
CDR3 protein: CSVELAGEENEQFF

V gene: TRBV7-2
clone size: many
J gene: TRBJ2-5
CDR3 protein: CASSLVFDSGEETQYF

V gene: TRBV5-1
clone size: many
J gene: TRBJ1-2
CDR3 protein: CASSLEGGEWDGYTF

V gene: TRBV20-1
clone size: NA
J gene: TRBJ2-5
CDR3 protein: CSAPGQGETQYF

V gene: TRBV29-1
clone size: many
J gene: TRBJ1-2
CDR3 protein: CSVEGTDLRGYTF

V gene: TRBV3-1
clone size: few
J gene: TRBJ2-5
CDR3 protein: CASSQASQQETQYF

V gene: TRBV20-1
clone size: NA
J gene: TRBJ2-5
CDR3 protein: CSAGSGLAASQETQYF

V gene: TRBV11-1
clone size: few
J gene: TRBJ1-1
CDR3 protein: CASNHRGRNTEAFF

V gene: TRBV7-9
clone size: NA
J gene: TRBJ2-1
CDR3 protein: CASNMGLAGYNEQFF

V gene: TRBV7-3
clone size: NA
J gene: TRBJ2-1
CDR3 protein: CASSLTVTSGNNEQFF

V gene: TRBV27
clone size: few
J gene: TRBJ2-7
CDR3 protein: CASSFGGSGGPYEQYF

V gene: TRBV20-1
clone size: few
J gene: TRBJ1-1
CDR3 protein: CSASQGVPEAFF

V gene: TRBV29-1
clone size: NA
J gene: TRBJ2-3
CDR3 protein: CSVESGTRTDTQYF

V gene: TRBV29-1
clone size: NA
J gene: TRBJ1-2
CDR3 protein: CSAEGNYGYTF

V gene: TRBV4-3
clone size: few
J gene: TRBJ2-7
CDR3 protein: CASSQGWDQIYEQYF

V gene: TRBV12-3/TRBV12-4
clone size: many
J gene: TRBJ1-5
CDR3 protein: CASSLDGSNQPQHF

V gene: TRBV7-3
clone size: few
J gene: TRBJ1-1
CDR3 protein: CASSLGPPSTEAFF

V gene: TRBV7-9
clone size: few
J gene: TRBJ1-1
CDR3 protein: CASSPPLALTEAFF

V gene: TRBV20-1
clone size: few
J gene: TRBJ2-7
CDR3 protein: CSARLRGASYEQYF

V gene: TRBV12-3/TRBV12-4
clone size: few
J gene: TRBJ2-2
CDR3 protein: CASRTSGGSTGELFF

V gene: TRBV4-1
clone size: NA
J gene: TRBJ2-1
CDR3 protein: CASSQERPYNEQFF

V gene: TRBV2
clone size: NA
J gene: TRBJ1-4
CDR3 protein: CASTHSSQTNEKLFF

V gene: TRBV20-1
clone size: NA
J gene: TRBJ1-6
CDR3 protein: CSASEVDAYNSPLHF

V gene: TRBV24-1
clone size: NA
J gene: TRBJ2-1
CDR3 protein: CATARGGEQFF

V gene: TRBV4-3
clone size: many
J gene: TRBJ2-1
CDR3 protein: CASSQHILSGDEQFF

V gene: TRBV7-9
clone size: NA
J gene: TRBJ2-5
CDR3 protein: CASSLLTGTETQYF

V gene: TRBV20-1
clone size: NA
J gene: TRBJ2-1
CDR3 protein: CSARDRERGAYNEQFF

V gene: TRBV20-1
clone size: few
J gene: TRBJ1-1
CDR3 protein: CSAVPEDRGFQAFF

V gene: TRBV6-5
clone size: few
J gene: TRBJ2-5
CDR3 protein: CASSYYQGQETQYF

V gene: TRBV2
clone size: NA
J gene: TRBJ1-1
CDR3 protein: CASSLHNTEAFF